The next 27 T cell receptor beta chains were all read from a single sample in a study of T cell responses to AZD1222 COVID-19 vaccine. Produced via immunoSEQ multiplex PCR; TCRdb's table is partial and in-frame only. This sample has roughly 100,000 clones; roughly 87% occur once, and the top ten carry 15% to 20%. The specimen was peripheral blood, collected on day 0 of AZD1222 vaccination. Source of these receptors: an adult in good health.

This clone turned up a few times. This rearrangement joins TRBV6-4 to TRBJ2-1; the match to TRBD2 covers 14 bases. The ends lost 2 bases at V and 9 bases at J; junction bases unmatched: 0. The V gene's germline CDR1 is MRHNA and CDR2 SNTAGT. The CDR3 length is 14 residues. CDR3 DNA sequence: TGTGCCAGCAGTGACGGGACTAGCGGGAGTGAGCAGTTCTTC. Translation gives CASSDGTSGSEQFF.

The V gene is TRBV4-1, the J gene TRBJ1-5; no clear D gene. The V gene's germline CDR1 is MGHRA and CDR2 YSYEKL. Trimming removed 0 bases from V and 15 bases from J, with 12 bases in between. The CDR3 runs to 12 residues. CDR3 in DNA: TGCGCCAGCAGCCAAGATGGGCCCCGAGGGCATTTT. It translates to CASSQDGPRGHF.

This clone was counted once. This chain joins TRBV30 and TRBJ1-2; D gene unclear. V was pared by 3 bases and J by 8 bases, with 13 bases between. CDR1 is GTSNPN and CDR2 is SVGIG in the germline V gene (reference sequence). The CDR3 runs to 12 residues. CDR3 sequence: CAWRLSPLGYTF. CDR3 nucleotides: TGTGCCTGGAGGCTATCCCCCTTGGGCTACACCTTC.

This chain links TRBV5-1 with TRBJ1-2; D call uncertain. V was clipped by 7 bases and J by 8 bases, with 18 bases between them. From germline, CDR1 is SGHRS and CDR2 YFSETQ. CDR3 length: 13 residues. The DNA for the CDR3 is TGCGCCAGCTGGGAGCAGAGTATGGTCGGCTACACCTTC. Translating it yields CASWEQSMVGYTF.

The chain carries TRBV5-4 and TRBJ2-3, with a tentative D call TRBD2 (5 bases). This CDR3 comprises 12 residues. Trimming took off 1 base at V and 6 bases at J, with 6 bases between the two ends. Germline assignment: CDR1 SGHNT and CDR2 YYREEE (reference sequence). The CDR3 DNA reads TGTGCCAGCAGCTTGAGGAGGGATACGCAGTATTTT. Translating it yields CASSLRRDTQYF. The full variable domain, completed using reference TRBV5-4 and TRBJ2-3, is ETGVTQSPTHLIKTRGQQVTLRCSSQSGHNTVSWYQQALGQGPQFIFQYYREEENGRGNFPPRFSGLQFPNYSSELNVNALELDDSALYLCASSLRRDTQYFGPGTRLTVL.

The rearrangement joins TRBV7-3 to TRBJ2-5; perhaps TRBD2 as D (5 bases). Germline V lookup: CDR1 SGHTA, CDR2 FQGTGA. The CDR3 covers 13 residues. The V end lost 3 bases, the J end lost 0 bases, and 5 bases lay between the germline ends. CDR3 DNA: TGTGCCAGCAGCTTGGGAGACCAAGAGACCCAGTACTTC. Its translation is CASSLGDQETQYF.

The V call is TRBV25-1, the J call TRBJ2-5; maybe TRBD2 (5 bases). Trimming removed 10 bases at V and 1 base at J, with 13 bases between. CDR3 size: 13 residues. CDR1 and CDR2 (germline): MGHDK, SYGVNS. This CDR3 is CATTGSPQETQYF. The CDR3 DNA reads TGTGCCACTACGGGGAGCCCCCAAGAGACCCAGTACTTC.

V gene TRBV28 combines with J gene TRBJ1-5; D unclear. Germline lookup yields CDR1 MDHEN and CDR2 SYDVKM. The V end was cut by 4 bases, the J end by 12 bases, with 10 bases between. This CDR3 has 11 residues. CDR3 loop: CASSSPGGQHF. The CDR3 bases are TGTGCCAGCAGTTCCCCGGGAGGCCAGCATTTT. Drawing the rest from reference TRBV28 and TRBJ1-5, the complete variable domain is DVKVTQSSRYLVKRTGEKVFLECVQDMDHENMFWYRQDPGLGLRLIYFSYDVKMKEKGDIPEGYSVSREKKERFSLILESASTNQTSMYLCASSSPGGQHFGDGTRLSIL.

The chain carries TRBV28 and TRBJ1-5; no firm D call. The germline gives CDR1 MDHEN, CDR2 SYDVKM. With 2 bases removed from V and 5 bases from J, the gap between germline ends came to 10 bases. The CDR3 length is 14 residues. CDR3 residues: CASSLGQEYQPQHF. The CDR3 coding sequence is TGTGCCAGCAGTTTAGGTCAGGAATATCAGCCCCAGCATTTT.

This chain connects TRBV11-2 to TRBJ1-2; 8 bases are shared with TRBD1. This CDR3 region has 15 residues. The germline V gene has CDR1 SGHAT and CDR2 FQNNGV. V lost 5 bases to trimming and J lost 4 bases; unmatched junction nucleotides: 9. The CDR3 loop reads CASSAWLGTGYGYTF. Written as DNA, the CDR3 is TGTGCCAGCAGCGCCTGGCTCGGGACAGGCTATGGCTACACCTTC.

This chain links TRBV3-1 (or the pseudogene TRBV3-2) with TRBJ2-7; D unclear. The germline CDR1 and CDR2 sequences are LGHDT and YNNKEL (reference sequence). The length of the CDR3 is 14 residues. V was pared by 0 bases and J by 0 bases, with 6 bases between. The CDR3 here is CASSQEESSYEQYF. CDR3 nucleotides: TGTGCCAGCAGCCAAGAAGAGAGCTCCTACGAGCAGTACTTC.

The chain combines TRBV30 with TRBJ2-1; 14 bases map to TRBD2. The CDR3 extends over 16 amino acids. V gave up 0 bases and J gave up 8 bases; unmatched junction bases: 6. From germline, CDR1 is GTSNPN and CDR2 SVGIG (reference sequence). For the CDR3, the DNA is TGTGCCTGGAGTGTAGGGCGGGGACTAGCGGGAGATGAGCAGTTCTTC. It codes for CAWSVGRGLAGDEQFF.

This clone was seen a single time. This chain connects TRBV19 to TRBJ2-1; D is uncertain. The CDR3 contains 12 residues. V was cut by 2 bases and J by 7 bases, with 6 bases left in between. Germline assignment: CDR1 LNHDA and CDR2 SQIVND (reference sequence). The CDR3 protein is CASSINRNEQFF. DNA of the CDR3: TGTGCCAGTAGTATAAATAGGAATGAGCAGTTCTTC.

CDR3 in DNA: TGTGCCAGCAGGGGGGACGGGATATATGGCTACACCTTC. Its protein product is CASRGDGIYGYTF. V usage is TRBV2 and J usage is TRBJ1-2; maybe TRBD1 (5 bases). There are 13 residues in the CDR3. The germline CDR1 and CDR2 sequences are SNHLY and FYNNEI. V lost 6 bases and J lost 5, with 13 bases in between.

The CDR3 sequence is CAYRRESTDTQYF. DNA for the CDR3: TGTGCCTACCGACGGGAAAGTACAGATACGCAGTATTTT. V usage is TRBV30 and J usage is TRBJ2-3, with a weak D call TRBD2 (5 bases). V gave up 7 bases and J gave up 3 bases, with 14 bases separating them. In germline, CDR1 is GTSNPN, CDR2 SVGIG (reference sequence). CDR3 length: 13 residues. The whole variable domain, filled in from reference TRBV30 and TRBJ2-3, reads SQTIHQWPATLVQPVGSPLSLECTVEGTSNPNLYWYRQAAGRGLQLLFYSVGIGQISSEVPQNLSASRPQDRQFILSSKKLLLSDSGFYLCAYRRESTDTQYFGPGTRLTVL.

The V call is TRBV6-5, the J call TRBJ2-5; 7 bases fit TRBD1. The CDR3 is made up of 15 amino acids. From germline, CDR1 is MNHEY and CDR2 SVGAGI. V gave up 2 bases and J gave up 1 base; unmatched junction bases: 4. This CDR3 reads CASSYPYRGQETQYF. The CDR3 region has the DNA TGTGCCAGCAGTTACCCCTACAGGGGCCAAGAGACCCAGTACTTC.

This chain links TRBV7-8 with TRBJ2-2; TRBD1 aligns across 7 bases. The J segment lost 3 bases and the V segment lost 3 bases, leaving 13 bases of the junction unmatched. Germline loops: CDR1 SGHVS, CDR2 FQNEAQ. This CDR3 contains 18 residues. CDR3 sequence: CASSLPNRGTGDTGELFF. CDR3 coding DNA: TGTGCCAGCAGCTTGCCTAATAGGGGTACAGGGGACACCGGGGAGCTGTTTTTT.

The V call is TRBV7-3, the J call TRBJ2-1; 12 bases line up with TRBD2. Trimming at V came to 0 bases and at J to 8 bases, leaving 11 bases not matched to a gene. The CDR3 has 18 amino acids. Per the germline V gene, CDR1 is SGHTA and CDR2 is FQGTGA. As DNA, the CDR3 is TGTGCCAGCAGCTTAACGACGACACTAGCGGGAGGAAATGATGAGCAGTTCTTC. Translation gives CASSLTTTLAGGNDEQFF. The entire variable domain, with the rest obtained from reference TRBV7-3 and TRBJ2-1, is as follows: GAGVSQTPSNKVTEKGKYVELRCDPISGHTALYWYRQSLGQGPEFLIYFQGTGAADDSGLPNDRFFAVRPEGSVSTLKIQRTERGDSAVYLCASSLTTTLAGGNDEQFFGPGTRLTVL.

This sequence joins TRBV27 and TRBJ2-5; 8 bases are shared with TRBD2. The CDR3 consists of 15 residues. CDR1 is MNHEY, CDR2 SMNVEV, per germline (reference sequence). Trimming removed 5 bases from V and 2 bases from J; junction bases left unmatched: 7. The CDR3 sequence: CASSIHPSGQETQYF. CDR3 nucleotide sequence: TGTGCCAGCAGTATACATCCTAGCGGGCAAGAGACCCAGTACTTC.

This clone was counted a single time. The V gene is TRBV29-1, the J gene TRBJ2-3; D may be TRBD1 or TRBD2 (5 bases each). With 6 bases removed from V and 1 base from J, the gap between germline ends came to 14 bases. The CDR3 is 14 amino acids. Germline lookup yields CDR1 SQVTM and CDR2 ANQGSEA. DNA of the CDR3: TGCAGCGTACTCGTACGGGGACGCACAGATACGCAGTATTTT. This gives the protein CSVLVRGRTDTQYF.

The V and J genes are TRBV6-6 and TRBJ1-6; D is perhaps TRBD1 (5 bases). The CDR3 runs 14 residues. Trimming cost V 10 bases and J 7 bases, with 17 bases left between them. The germline gives CDR1 MNHNY, CDR2 SVGAGI (reference sequence). The CDR3 DNA reads as TGTGCCACTGCAAAGGGGCAGACGAATTCACCCCTCCACTTT. As protein: CATAKGQTNSPLHF.

This clone occurred a few times. This chain uses TRBV6-5 with TRBJ2-6; TRBD1 matches 9 bases. Germline V gene data show CDR1 as MNHEY and CDR2 as SVGAGI. This CDR3 comprises 15 residues. J gave up 2 bases and V 10 bases, and 6 bases lay outside the gene matches. The CDR3 region is CATGQGRTGANVLTF. For the CDR3, the DNA is TGTGCCACCGGACAGGGGAGGACTGGGGCCAACGTCCTGACTTTC.

The chain employs TRBV12-3 or TRBV12-4 and TRBJ1-5; D is unclear. V was shortened by 6 bases and J by 2 bases, with 8 bases between the two germline ends. The CDR3 has 13 amino acids. The CDR3, as DNA: TGTGCCAGCAGCCGCCTTGGCAATCAGCCCCAGCATTTT. Its translation is CASSRLGNQPQHF.

J is TRBJ1-1 and V is TRBV7-2; possibly TRBD1 for D (6 bases). The CDR3 runs 14 residues. V lost 3 bases, J lost 4 bases, and 12 bases lay in between. Germline loops: CDR1 SGHTA, CDR2 FQGNSA. CDR3 sequence: CASSLGAMGTEAFF. CDR3 sequence (DNA): TGTGCCAGCAGCTTGGGGGCCATGGGCACTGAAGCTTTCTTT.

The chain joins TRBV9 to TRBJ2-7, with 10 bases that match TRBD2. The junction had 7 bases not matched to a gene; V was cut back by 3 bases and J by 4 bases. The V gene's germline CDR1 is SGDLS and CDR2 YYNGEE. The CDR3 covers 15 residues. CDR3 protein: CASSGLAGDQYEQYF. Here the CDR3 DNA reads TGTGCCAGCAGCGGACTAGCGGGTGATCAATACGAGCAGTACTTC.

This chain connects TRBV10-3 to TRBJ1-2; the D gene is possibly TRBD1 (6 bases). Deletions cut 3 bases from V and 8 bases from J, with 16 bases between. Per the germline V gene, CDR1 is ENHRY and CDR2 is SYGVKD. The CDR3 contains 14 residues. CDR3 region: CAISDPGALGGYTF. The DNA for the CDR3 is TGTGCCATCAGTGATCCGGGGGCGCTCGGAGGCTACACCTTC.

The CDR3 bases are TGTGCCAGTAGTCGCACCGGGACGCCTGGATCCCCTGGCTACACCTTC. It translates to CASSRTGTPGSPGYTF. This chain connects TRBV19 to TRBJ1-2; D perhaps matches TRBD1 (5 bases). With 5 bases removed from V and 7 bases from J, the gap between germline ends came to 23 bases. The CDR3 has 16 amino acids. Germline assignment: CDR1 LNHDA and CDR2 SQIVND (reference sequence). Filled out from reference TRBV19 and TRBJ1-2, the complete variable domain reads DGGITQSPKYLFRKEGQNVTLSCEQNLNHDAMYWYRQDPGQGLRLIYYSQIVNDFQKGDIAEGYSVSREKKESFPLTVTSAQKNPTAFYLCASSRTGTPGSPGYTFGSGTRLTVV.